Here is one T cell receptor beta chain with its context. No antigen is known for it. No clone much larger than this one lies a single base away; base qualities are absent. The CDR1 and CDR2 encoded by the germline V gene are ENHRY and SYGVKD. The CDR3 goes from the cysteine to the phenylalanine over 12 residues. Solely the CDR3 DNA is kept, with 36 bases framed from the first base. Between the V and J ends, shortened by 6 bases and 4 bases respectively, the junction contains 9 bases. The CDR3 regions of human TCRbeta chains were analyzed by immunosequencing. The study's own analysis went as follows. TCRs in the repertoires were compared against a reference library of SARS-CoV-2-specific TCRs that had been generated with the MIRA antigen-specificity platform. Breadth was defined as the fraction of unique TCRs that were SARS-CoV-2-associated, and depth was defined as the fraction of total T cells that were SARS-CoV-2-associated. Using the MIRA data, each spike-specific TCR was mapped to the spike region that the TCR reacts to and placed in a CD4 or CD8 class. Log10-transformed breadth and depth values were compared by one-way ANOVA with Sidak's multiple comparisons tests. This is the immuneACCESS table as TCRdb keeps it, with only in-frame sequences that have V and J called. A part of the clones is gone; compared with another copy, unresolved V genes explain less than half, and the rest is unexplained. That table gives V, J and clone size, and the DNA gave D and trimming. This sample holds approximately 190,000 clones; 85% to 95% were observed only once. 1% to 1.5% of the sample is in the top ten clones.

What the time point label conveys for this sample: baseline before first vaccination. Vaccinee samples came from UK trials COV001 and COV002, including a single-blind randomized controlled phase 2/3 trial of AZD1222 (ChAdOx1 nCoV-19) in healthy adults. For TCRbeta chain sequencing, PBMC samples from trial participants were taken at day 0 and at day 28 after the second dose. This entry comes from a study of T cell responses to AZD1222 COVID-19 vaccine (TCRdb year 2021). Looking at the study overall: AZD1222 recipients with second doses at about 4 weeks or about 12 weeks were pooled, because spike-specific TCR depth and breadth did not differ between schedules. TCR sequencing covered 233 trial participants: 200 to 220 given two doses of AZD1222 and around 25 given two doses of MenACWY control vaccine. Enrollment into the trials was organized by age into subgroups of 18-55, 56-69 and 70-plus years, and those subgroups contained about 160, 30 and 59 TCR-sequenced participants, respectively. On the study overall, not on this receptor specifically: Because no day 14 peak-response samples were available, repertoires were characterized only after the peak T cell response. Reportedly, close to half of the unique spike-specific TCRs recognized epitopes lying outside the regions that are mutated in the B.1.351 and B.1.1.7 variants. CD4 TCRs associated with the vaccine covered the entire spike protein, and the dominant responses were in regions 160-218 and 743-854. Only a handful of AZD1222 recipients were SARS-CoV-2 seropositive at baseline, limiting conclusions about previously exposed vaccinees. After two AZD1222 doses, both the breadth and the depth of spike-specific TCRs were significantly higher than at day 0 and than in MenACWY recipients. Participants were mostly white British, with more females than males. The authors suggested clonal diversity may have been underestimated. The 56-69-year group was small, and its depth increase did not reach significance, likely because of low power.

This specimen was peripheral blood, taken on day 0 of AZD1222 vaccination. The chain is encoded by TRBV10-3 joined to TRBJ1-2; TRBD1 is possibly the D segment (5 matching bases). This clonotype was sampled from an adult in good health. The bases read TGTGCCATCAGCGAAGACAGCTATGGCTACACCTTC. Translation gives CAISEDSYGYTF.